Listed below are T cell receptor beta chains from one sample, sequenced in a study of blood T cell repertoires in COVID-19. Clones were sequenced by immunoSEQ multiplex PCR, and TCRdb holds only the in-frame ones, with some missing. The sample contains roughly 260,000 clones, about 87% of which appear only once. The sample was peripheral blood. These receptors were taken from a woman aged 40 to 50 with acute or convalescent COVID-19. Both conserved end residues are part of each CDR3. D genes are given only for firm matches. The size of a clone is reported for some rows only, either as once, few or many, or as a class for expanded clones.

v_call	j_call	d_call	clone_size	cdr3_nt	cdr3_aa
TRBV5-6	TRBJ1-6	TRBD1	NA	TGTGCCAGCAGTATTGGACAGGGGGTATATTCACCCCTCCACTTT	CASSIGQGVYSPLHF
TRBV3-1/TRBV3-2	TRBJ1-1	NA	NA	TGTGCCAGCAGCCAGCCGGACAGTATGAACACTGAAGCTTTCTTT	CASSQPDSMNTEAFF
TRBV6-1	TRBJ1-1	NA	NA	TGTGCCAGCAGTGACGTTCCGGGGTGGAACACTGAAGCTTTCTTT	CASSDVPGWNTEAFF
TRBV7-9	TRBJ2-5	NA	NA	TGTGCCAGCAGCTTAGGGACTGAAGAGACCCAGTACTTC	CASSLGTEETQYF
TRBV5-8	TRBJ2-1	NA	NA	TGTGCCAGCAGCTTAACCCGGGGCTCCTACAATGAGCAGTTCTTC	CASSLTRGSYNEQFF
TRBV5-6	TRBJ1-3	NA	few	TGTGCCAGCAGCTTGATAGCAGGGGGAAACACCATATATTTT	CASSLIAGGNTIYF
TRBV30	TRBJ1-5	NA	NA	TGTGCCTGGAGTTACGGGTCCAATCAGCCCCAGCATTTT	CAWSYGSNQPQHF
TRBV6-5	TRBJ1-3	TRBD1	NA	TGTGCCAGCAGGACAGGGTATGATGGAAACACCATATATTTT	CASRTGYDGNTIYF
TRBV7-9	TRBJ1-6	NA	NA	TGTGCCAGCAGCTTCACAGAGAATAATTCACCCCTCCACTTT	CASSFTENNSPLHF
TRBV5-5	TRBJ1-6	TRBD1	NA	TGTGCCAGCAGCTTTGACGGGACAGGGGGCTCGACACCCCTCCACTTT	CASSFDGTGGSTPLHF